Below are 3 T cell receptor beta chains sequenced from a single sample in a study of cytomegalovirus exposure and HLA in healthy donors. PCR was performed using 60 Vbeta and 13 Jbeta primers. Sequencing used immunoSEQ multiplex PCR; TCRdb keeps in-frame clones, though not all of them. Of about 190,000 clones in the sample, 70% to 75% were seen once. Sequencing used PBMCs. The receptors were gathered from a man aged 30 to 45 in good health and CMV-seropositive.

This clone came up once. The V gene is TRBV5-6, the J gene TRBJ1-2, with 7 bases fitting TRBD1. The CDR3 is 14 residues long. The trim removed 0 bases at V and 4 bases at J, leaving 3 bases unmatched. From germline, CDR1 is SGHDT and CDR2 YYEEEE. The CDR3 region is CASSLVQGIYGYTF. CDR3 bases: TGTGCCAGCAGCTTGGTACAGGGGATCTATGGCTACACCTTC.

The chain has TRBV28 and TRBJ1-5; 10 positions match TRBD1. CDR3 size: 15 residues. Germline values: CDR1 MDHEN, CDR2 SYDVKM. Trimming at V came to 6 bases and at J to 4 bases, leaving 6 bases not matched to a gene. CDR3 region: CASSTPGQGNQPQHF. The CDR3 DNA follows: TGTGCCAGCAGCACTCCGGGACAGGGGAATCAGCCCCAGCATTTT.

Turning to this clone: The same CDR3 arises from other DNA sequences in this sample as well. This sequence joins TRBV7-2 and TRBJ2-7, with 10 bases fitting TRBD1. This CDR3 region has 15 residues. V shed 4 bases and J 2 bases; nucleotides not matched to a gene: 5. In germline, CDR1 is SGHTA, CDR2 FQGNSA. The DNA for the CDR3 is TGTGCCAGCAGCTCTACCGGGACAGGGGCCTACGAGCAGTACTTC. Translated: CASSSTGTGAYEQYF.